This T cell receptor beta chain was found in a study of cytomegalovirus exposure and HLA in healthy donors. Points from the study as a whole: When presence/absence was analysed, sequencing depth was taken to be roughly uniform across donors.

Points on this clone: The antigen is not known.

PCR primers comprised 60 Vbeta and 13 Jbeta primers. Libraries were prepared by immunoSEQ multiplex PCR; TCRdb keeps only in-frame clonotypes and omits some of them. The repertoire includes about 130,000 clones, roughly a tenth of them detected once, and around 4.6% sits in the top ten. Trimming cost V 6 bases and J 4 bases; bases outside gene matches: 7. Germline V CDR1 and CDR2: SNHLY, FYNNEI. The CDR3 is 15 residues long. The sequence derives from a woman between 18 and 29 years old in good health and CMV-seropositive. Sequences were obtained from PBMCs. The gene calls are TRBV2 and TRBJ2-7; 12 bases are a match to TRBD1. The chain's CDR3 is CASSLGQGALYEQYF. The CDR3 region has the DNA TGTGCCAGCAGCCTGGGACAGGGGGCGTTGTACGAGCAGTACTTC.